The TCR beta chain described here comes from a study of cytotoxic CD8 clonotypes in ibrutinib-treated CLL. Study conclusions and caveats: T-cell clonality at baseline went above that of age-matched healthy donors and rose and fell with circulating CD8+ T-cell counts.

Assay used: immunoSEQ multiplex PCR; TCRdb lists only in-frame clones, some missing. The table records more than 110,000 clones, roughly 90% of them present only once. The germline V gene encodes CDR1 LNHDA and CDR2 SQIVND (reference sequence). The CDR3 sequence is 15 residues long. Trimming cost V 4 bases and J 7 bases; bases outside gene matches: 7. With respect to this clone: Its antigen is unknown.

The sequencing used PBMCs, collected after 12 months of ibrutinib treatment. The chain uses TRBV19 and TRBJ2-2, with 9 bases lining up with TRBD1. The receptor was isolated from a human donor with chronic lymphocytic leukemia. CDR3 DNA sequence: TGTGCCAGTAGTAGGGGGACAGGGTTAGTCGGGGAGCTGTTTTTT. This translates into CASSRGTGLVGELFF.